The next 22 T cell receptor beta chains were all read from a single sample in a study of cytomegalovirus exposure and HLA in healthy donors. With 60 Vbeta and 13 Jbeta primers, the PCR was carried out. Measured with immunoSEQ multiplex PCR; TCRdb has only the in-frame clones, and not every one. The sample has about 300,000 clones; about nine tenths are singletons. The source material was PBMCs. The source of these receptors is a man in his forties in good health and CMV-seropositive.

V gene TRBV11-2 combines with J gene TRBJ2-7; 9 bases line up with TRBD1. Germline values: CDR1 SGHAT, CDR2 FQNNGV. The CDR3 totals 15 residues. The V segment lost 5 bases and the J segment 4 bases; nucleotides outside the gene matches: 9. CDR3 sequence: CASSLSRDRVYEQYF. The CDR3 DNA is TGTGCCAGCAGCCTGTCCCGGGACAGGGTTTACGAGCAGTACTTC.

This clone was found a few times. The J gene is TRBJ1-5, the V gene TRBV6-1; D not certain. CDR1 is MNHNS, CDR2 SASEGT, per germline. V dropped 8 bases and J dropped 0 bases, with 14 bases sitting between them. The CDR3 is 15 residues long. CDR3 protein: CASRWGEVSNQPQHF. The CDR3 region has the DNA TGTGCCAGCCGATGGGGAGAGGTTAGCAATCAGCCCCAGCATTTT.

The V gene is TRBV7-2, the J gene TRBJ1-5, with D possibly matching TRBD1 (5 bases). The CDR3 has 15 residues. Germline lookup yields CDR1 SGHTA and CDR2 FQGNSA. Trimming took 5 bases from V and 4 from J, leaving 15 bases between them. CDR3 coding DNA: TGTGCCAGCAGCGTTACGGGGGGGTGGAATCAGCCCCAGCATTTT. It encodes CASSVTGGWNQPQHF.

The chain employs TRBV11-2 and TRBJ2-7, with 9 bases matching TRBD1. Germline V gives CDR1 SGHAT, CDR2 FQNNGV. V lost 5 bases to trimming and J lost 3 bases; unmatched junction nucleotides: 5. This CDR3 has 14 amino acids. CDR3 protein: CASSQPGQGYEQYF. CDR3 DNA: TGTGCCAGCAGCCAACCGGGACAGGGCTACGAGCAGTACTTC.

As to this clone: Other DNA sequences in this sample translate to the same CDR3. The chain couples TRBV13 to TRBJ2-7, with 11 positions matching TRBD2. This CDR3 contains 16 residues. The V gene end was trimmed by 4 bases and the J gene end by 0 bases; junction bases not matched to a gene: 5. The germline V gene has CDR1 PRHDT and CDR2 FYEKMQ (reference sequence). The CDR3 nucleotides are TGTGCCAGCAGCTCCGGACTAGCGGGTCCCTCCTACGAGCAGTACTTC. Translated: CASSSGLAGPSYEQYF.

J is TRBJ2-1 and V is TRBV19, with 11 bases fitting TRBD1. Losses at the gene ends were 11 bases for V and 0 bases for J; bases not matched to a gene: 6. Germline values: CDR1 LNHDA, CDR2 SQIVND (reference sequence). The CDR3 totals 15 residues. The CDR3 bases are TGTGCCGCGGGGGGGACAGGGGGCTCCTACAATGAGCAGTTCTTC. Amino acid sequence: CAAGGTGGSYNEQFF.

The chain employs TRBV9 and TRBJ2-3, with a possible D match to TRBD2 (6 bases). Trimming removed 0 bases from V and 8 bases from J, with 13 bases in between. Germline V gives CDR1 SGDLS, CDR2 YYNGEE. The CDR3 is 14 residues long. The CDR3 spells CASSVGAGPGTQYF. CDR3 DNA sequence: TGTGCCAGCAGCGTAGGGGCGGGACCAGGTACGCAGTATTTT.

This chain connects TRBV6-5 to TRBJ2-2; maybe TRBD1 (6 bases). The V gene lost 7 bases and the J gene lost 6 bases, with 12 bases spanning the gap. The CDR3 extends over 13 amino acids. Germline values: CDR1 MNHEY, CDR2 SVGAGI. The CDR3 sequence is CASKLQGSGELFF. The DNA for the CDR3 is TGTGCCAGCAAGCTACAGGGCTCCGGGGAGCTGTTTTTT.

This clone was seen only a few times. The chain carries TRBV5-5 and TRBJ2-7; 7 bases match TRBD1. The junction had 5 bases not matched to a gene; V was cut back by 0 bases and J by 2 bases. This CDR3 comprises 15 residues. The germline V gene encodes CDR1 SGHKS and CDR2 YYEKEE (reference sequence). The CDR3 protein is CASSLGQGVTYEQYF. CDR3 coding DNA: TGTGCCAGCAGCTTGGGGCAGGGGGTCACCTACGAGCAGTACTTC.

J is TRBJ1-5 and V is TRBV7-9, with D unclear. In germline, CDR1 is SEHNR, CDR2 FQNEAQ (reference sequence). Deletions cut 1 base from V and 5 bases from J, with 9 bases between. The length of the CDR3 is 14 residues. The CDR3 loop reads CASSLDTDYQPQHF. DNA for the CDR3: TGTGCCAGCAGCTTAGACACGGACTATCAGCCCCAGCATTTT.

The rearrangement links TRBV5-5 to TRBJ2-1; 13 bases match TRBD2. Per the germline V gene, CDR1 is SGHKS and CDR2 is YYEKEE (reference sequence). There are 17 residues in the CDR3. V shed 4 bases, J shed 6 bases, and the junction held 10 bases outside the gene matches. The DNA for the CDR3 is TGTGCCAGCAGCCTGTTATCGGGACTAGCGGGAATCAATGAGCAGTTCTTC. Residues: CASSLLSGLAGINEQFF.

The chain has TRBV7-3 and TRBJ2-1; TRBD2 aligns across 9 bases. V lost 3 bases to trimming and J lost 4 bases; unmatched junction nucleotides: 4. CDR1 is SGHTA and CDR2 is FQGTGA in the germline V gene. The CDR3 is made up of 15 amino acids. The CDR3 is CASSFALAGYNEQFF. The CDR3 DNA reads TGTGCCAGCAGCTTCGCGCTAGCGGGATACAATGAGCAGTTCTTC.

The rearrangement uses TRBV18 and TRBJ2-7; TRBD1 aligns across 10 bases. Germline assignment: CDR1 KGHSH and CDR2 LQKENI. V shed 4 bases and J 7 bases; nucleotides not matched to a gene: 10. The CDR3 has 15 amino acids. CDR3 in amino acids: CASSRAGTGASEQYF. The CDR3 nucleotides are TGTGCCAGCTCACGTGCCGGGACAGGGGCCTCAGAGCAGTACTTC. The complete variable domain, with remaining parts taken from reference TRBV18 and TRBJ2-7, reads NAGVMQNPRHLVRRRGQEARLRCSPMKGHSHVYWYRQLPEEGLKFMVYLQKENIIDESGMPKERFSAEFPKEGPSILRIQQVVRGDSAAYFCASSRAGTGASEQYFGPGTRLTVT.

CDR3 sequence reads: CSVSGRAHNEQFF. CDR3 DNA sequence: TGCAGCGTTAGCGGGAGGGCCCACAATGAGCAGTTCTTC. This chain joins TRBV29-1 and TRBJ2-1; 10 bases are shared with TRBD2. After removal of 5 bases from V and 5 bases from J, the junction contained 3 bases not matched to a gene. Germline V gives CDR1 SQVTM, CDR2 ANQGSEA. CDR3 length equals 13 residues.

The chain links TRBV19 to TRBJ1-1; D uncertain. The CDR3 runs 15 residues. Germline V gene sequence: CDR1 LNHDA, CDR2 SQIVND (reference sequence). Trimming removed 5 bases from V and 0 bases from J, with 13 bases in between. The CDR3 DNA reads as TGTGCCAGTAGTCCCCGGGAGCAGATGAACACTGAAGCTTTCTTT. Protein: CASSPREQMNTEAFF.

The rearrangement links TRBV5-4 to TRBJ1-5; TRBD1 agrees at 8 bases. V was clipped by 4 bases and J by 4 bases; unmatched bases: 7. CDR1 and CDR2 from the germline V gene are SGHNT and YYREEE (reference sequence). The length of the CDR3 is 15 residues. In nucleotides, the CDR3 is TGTGCCAGCAGCACCGGGACAGGTCTTAATCAGCCCCAGCATTTT. It encodes CASSTGTGLNQPQHF.

The chain joins TRBV6-1 to TRBJ2-1; D might be TRBD1 (6 bases). Trimming pared 7 bases from V and 7 bases from J, leaving 17 bases between. Germline loops: CDR1 MNHNS, CDR2 SASEGT. The CDR3 has 14 residues. The CDR3 region has the DNA TGTGCCAGCATCCCCCAGACAGGACCTAATGAGCAGTTCTTC. It specifies CASIPQTGPNEQFF.

This CDR3 reads CASSIGALDTQYF. The CDR3 nucleotides are TGTGCCAGTAGTATAGGCGCCCTGGATACGCAGTATTTT. This chain links TRBV19 with TRBJ2-3; unclear D gene. V lost 1 base and J lost 6, with 8 bases in between. This CDR3 is built from 13 residues. Germline CDR1 reads LNHDA; CDR2 reads SQIVND (reference sequence).

This CDR3 is CASSPVPGQGWNEQFF. The CDR3 DNA sequence: TGTGCCAGTAGTCCAGTCCCCGGACAGGGCTGGAATGAGCAGTTCTTC. The chain recombines TRBV19 with TRBJ2-1, with TRBD1 matching 8 bases. Trimming took 5 bases from V and 7 from J; bases not matched to a gene: 13. CDR1 and CDR2 (germline): LNHDA, SQIVND (reference sequence). CDR3 length equals 16 residues.

This chain links TRBV25-1 with TRBJ2-3; D unclear. This CDR3 is 14 amino acids long. V was cut by 6 bases and J by 0 bases, with 10 bases left in between. CDR1 and CDR2 from the germline V gene are MGHDK and SYGVNS. The CDR3 nucleotides are TGTGCCAGCAGGCGGTGGGTGAGCACAGATACGCAGTATTTT. Its protein is CASRRWVSTDTQYF.

V usage is TRBV6-1 and J usage is TRBJ2-7, with D possibly TRBD2 on 5 matching bases. The germline CDR1 and CDR2 sequences are MNHNS and SASEGT. Between the trimmed V and J ends, which lost 5 bases and 2 bases, there was a span of 13 bases. The CDR3 totals 14 residues. The CDR3 loop is CASSRARGPYEQYF. CDR3 bases: TGTGCCAGCAGTCGGGCGAGAGGGCCCTACGAGCAGTACTTC.

This chain uses TRBV11-2 with TRBJ2-5, with D perhaps matching TRBD2 (5 bases). Germline lookup yields CDR1 SGHAT and CDR2 FQNNGV. Trimming pared 5 bases from V and 5 bases from J, leaving 15 bases between. The CDR3 contains 14 residues. CDR3 protein: CASSPGFGMETQYF. Here the CDR3 DNA reads TGTGCCAGCAGCCCAGGTTTCGGGATGGAGACCCAGTACTTC.